The T cell receptor beta chain described here comes from a study of beta chain features in type 1 diabetes. The authors reverse transcribed all of the isolated RNA, so sequencing captured expressed TCRB transcripts. Using immunoSEQ multiplex PCR, the repertoire was profiled, and TCRdb retains in-frame clones only, with some absent. The sample includes roughly 500,000 clones, 25% to 35% seen only once; the top ten take 0.06% to 0.07%. CD4+ naive, central memory, regulatory and stem cell-like memory subsets were isolated by sorting on CD45RO/CCR7/CD25/CD127/CD95/CD27. The CDR3 contains 14 residues. Per germline, CDR1 SGHVS and CDR2 FNYEAQ. V was clipped by 6 bases and J by 3 bases, with 12 bases between them.

The material sequenced was naive CD4+ T cells from blood. The sequence came from a man aged 18 to 30 in good health. The genes are TRBV7-6 and TRBJ2-1; possibly TRBD2 for D (5 bases). CDR3 in amino acids: CASSSGIDYNEQFF. CDR3 bases: TGTGCCAGCAGTTCCGGGATCGACTACAATGAGCAGTTCTTC.